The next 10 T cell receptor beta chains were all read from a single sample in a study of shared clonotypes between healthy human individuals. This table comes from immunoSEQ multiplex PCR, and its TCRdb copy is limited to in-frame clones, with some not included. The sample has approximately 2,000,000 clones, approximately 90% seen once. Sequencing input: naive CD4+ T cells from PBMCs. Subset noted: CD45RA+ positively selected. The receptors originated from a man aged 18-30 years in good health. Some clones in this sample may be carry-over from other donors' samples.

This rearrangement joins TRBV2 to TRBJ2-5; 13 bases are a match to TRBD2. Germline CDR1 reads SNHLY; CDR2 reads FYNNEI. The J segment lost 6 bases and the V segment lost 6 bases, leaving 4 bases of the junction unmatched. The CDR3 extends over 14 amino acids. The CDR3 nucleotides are TGTGCCAGCAGACGGACTAGCGGGAGAAAGACCCAGTACTTC. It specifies CASRRTSGRKTQYF.

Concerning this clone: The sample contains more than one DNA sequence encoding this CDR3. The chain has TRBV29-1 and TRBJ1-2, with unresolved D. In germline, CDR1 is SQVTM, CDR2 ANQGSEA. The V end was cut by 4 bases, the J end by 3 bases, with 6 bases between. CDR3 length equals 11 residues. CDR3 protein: CSVGADYGYTF. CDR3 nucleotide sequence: TGCAGCGTTGGAGCAGACTATGGCTACACCTTC.

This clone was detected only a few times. CDR3 in amino acids: CASSVPRGMNTGELFF. In DNA, the CDR3 is TGTGCCAGCAGCGTCCCCAGGGGAATGAACACCGGGGAGCTGTTTTTT. V is TRBV9 and J is TRBJ2-2, with TRBD1 as a possible D gene (6 bases). Trimming removed 2 bases from V and 1 base from J, with 12 bases in between. The length of the CDR3 is 16 residues. CDR1 SGDLS and CDR2 YYNGEE come from the germline V gene.

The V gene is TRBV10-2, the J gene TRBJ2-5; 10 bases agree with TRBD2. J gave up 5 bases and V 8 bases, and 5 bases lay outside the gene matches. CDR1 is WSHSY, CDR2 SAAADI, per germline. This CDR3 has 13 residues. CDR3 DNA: TGCGCCAGCCAAGGGACTAGCGAGGAGACCCAGTACTTC. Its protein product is CASQGTSEETQYF.

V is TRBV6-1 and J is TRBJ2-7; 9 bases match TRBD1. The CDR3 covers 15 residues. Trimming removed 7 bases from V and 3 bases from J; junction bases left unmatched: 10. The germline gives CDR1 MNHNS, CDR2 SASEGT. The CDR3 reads CASILRDREFYEQYF. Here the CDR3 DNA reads TGTGCCAGCATCCTCCGGGACAGGGAGTTCTACGAGCAGTACTTC.

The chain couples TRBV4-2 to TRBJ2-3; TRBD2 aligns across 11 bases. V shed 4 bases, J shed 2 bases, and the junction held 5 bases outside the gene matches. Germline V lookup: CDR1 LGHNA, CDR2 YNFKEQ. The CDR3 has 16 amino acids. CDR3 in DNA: TGTGCCAGCAGCCCTATAGCGGGAGGGCCCACAGATACGCAGTATTTT. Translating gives CASSPIAGGPTDTQYF.

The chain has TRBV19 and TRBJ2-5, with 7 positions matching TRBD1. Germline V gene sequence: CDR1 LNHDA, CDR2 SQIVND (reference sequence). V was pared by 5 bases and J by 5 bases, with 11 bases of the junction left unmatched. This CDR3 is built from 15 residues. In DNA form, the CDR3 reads TGTGCCAGTAGTGCATACTCGACAGGGACCGAGACCCAGTACTTC. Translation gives CASSAYSTGTETQYF. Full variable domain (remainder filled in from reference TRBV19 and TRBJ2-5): DGGITQSPKYLFRKEGQNVTLSCEQNLNHDAMYWYRQDPGQGLRLIYYSQIVNDFQKGDIAEGYSVSREKKESFPLTVTSAQKNPTAFYLCASSAYSTGTETQYFGPGTRLLVL.

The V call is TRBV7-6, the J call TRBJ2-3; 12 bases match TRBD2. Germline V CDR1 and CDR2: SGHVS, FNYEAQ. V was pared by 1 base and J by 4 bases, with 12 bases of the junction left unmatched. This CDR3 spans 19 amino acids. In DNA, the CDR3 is TGTGCCAGCAGCTTAGGGACTAGCGGGACGTGGGAGTCCTCAGATACGCAGTATTTT. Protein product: CASSLGTSGTWESSDTQYF.

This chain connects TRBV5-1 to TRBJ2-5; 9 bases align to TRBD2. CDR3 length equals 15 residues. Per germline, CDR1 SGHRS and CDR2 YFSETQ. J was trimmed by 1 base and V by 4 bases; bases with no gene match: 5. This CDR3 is CASSPIAGVQETQYF. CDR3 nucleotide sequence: TGCGCCAGCAGCCCGATAGCGGGAGTCCAAGAGACCCAGTACTTC.

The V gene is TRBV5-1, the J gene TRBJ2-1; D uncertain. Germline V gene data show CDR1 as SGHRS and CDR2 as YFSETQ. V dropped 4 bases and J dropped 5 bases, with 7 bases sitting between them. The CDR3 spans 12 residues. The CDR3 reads CASSPPHNEQFF. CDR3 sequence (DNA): TGCGCCAGCAGCCCGCCCCACAATGAGCAGTTCTTC.